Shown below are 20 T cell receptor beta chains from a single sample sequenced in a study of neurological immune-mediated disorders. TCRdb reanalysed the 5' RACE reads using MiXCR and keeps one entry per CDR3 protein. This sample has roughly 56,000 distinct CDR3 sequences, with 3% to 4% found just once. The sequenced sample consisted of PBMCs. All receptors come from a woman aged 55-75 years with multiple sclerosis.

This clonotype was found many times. The CDR3 DNA reads as TGCGCCAGCAGAAACACAAAAAGGGACAGGCTGAACACCGGGGAGCTGTTTTTT. It specifies CASRNTKRDRLNTGELFF. The chain is built from TRBV5-1 and TRBJ2-2, with 8 bases lining up with TRBD1. Looked up from germline, CDR1 is SGHRS and CDR2 is YFSETQ. CDR3 length: 18 amino acids. V shed 5 bases and J 1 base; nucleotides not matched to a gene: 13. Variable domain in full (rest from reference TRBV5-1 and TRBJ2-2): KAGVTQTPRYLIKTRGQQVTLSCSPISGHRSVSWYQQTPGQGLQFLFEYFSETQRNKGNFPGRFSGRQFSNSRSEMNVSTLELGDSALYLCASRNTKRDRLNTGELFFGEGSRLTVL.

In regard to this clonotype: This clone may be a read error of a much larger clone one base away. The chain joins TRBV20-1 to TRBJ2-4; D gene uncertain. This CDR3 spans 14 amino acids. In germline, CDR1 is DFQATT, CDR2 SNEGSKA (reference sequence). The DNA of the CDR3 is TGCAGTGCTAGTCCGGTGATGGCCAAAAAAATTCAGTACTTC. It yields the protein CSASPVMAKKIQYF.

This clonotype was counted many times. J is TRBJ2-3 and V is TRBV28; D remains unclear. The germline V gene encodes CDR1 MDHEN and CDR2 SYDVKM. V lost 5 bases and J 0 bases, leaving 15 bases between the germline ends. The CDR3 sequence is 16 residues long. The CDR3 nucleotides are TGTGCCAGCAGTCACCCCAGTAGGCCAAGCACAGATACGCAGTATTTT. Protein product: CASSHPSRPSTDTQYF. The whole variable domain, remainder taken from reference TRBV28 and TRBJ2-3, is DVKVTQSSRYLVKRTGEKVFLECVQDMDHENMFWYRQDPGLGLRLIYFSYDVKMKEKGDIPEGYSVSREKKERFSLILESASTNQTSMYLCASSHPSRPSTDTQYFGPGTRLTVL.

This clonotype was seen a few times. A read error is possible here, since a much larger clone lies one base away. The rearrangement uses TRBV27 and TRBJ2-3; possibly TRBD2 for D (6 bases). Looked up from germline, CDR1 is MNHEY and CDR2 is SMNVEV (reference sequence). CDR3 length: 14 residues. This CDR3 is CVSSSGVGRFTQYF. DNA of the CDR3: TGTGTCAGCAGTTCGGGGGTGGGAAGATTTACGCAGTATTTT.

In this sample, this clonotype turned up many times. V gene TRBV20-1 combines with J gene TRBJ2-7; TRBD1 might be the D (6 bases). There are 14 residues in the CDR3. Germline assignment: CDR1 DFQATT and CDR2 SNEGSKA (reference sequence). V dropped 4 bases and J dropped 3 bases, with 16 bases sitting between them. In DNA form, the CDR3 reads TGCAGTGCTATTCAAGGGGGATGGAACTACGAGCAGTACTTC. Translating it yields CSAIQGGWNYEQYF.

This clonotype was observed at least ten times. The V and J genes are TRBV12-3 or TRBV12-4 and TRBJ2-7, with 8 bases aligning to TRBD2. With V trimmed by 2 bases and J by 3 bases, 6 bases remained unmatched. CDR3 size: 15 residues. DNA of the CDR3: TGTGCCAGCAGTTTAAGCGGGAGACCCTACTACGAGCAGTACTTC. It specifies CASSLSGRPYYEQYF.

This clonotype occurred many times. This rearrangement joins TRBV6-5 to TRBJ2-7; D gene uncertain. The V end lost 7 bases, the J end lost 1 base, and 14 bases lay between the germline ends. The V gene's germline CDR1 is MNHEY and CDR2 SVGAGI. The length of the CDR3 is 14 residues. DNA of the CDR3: TGTGCCAGCAAGCCCCGACCGGAGTCCTACGAGCAGTACTTC. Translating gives CASKPRPESYEQYF.

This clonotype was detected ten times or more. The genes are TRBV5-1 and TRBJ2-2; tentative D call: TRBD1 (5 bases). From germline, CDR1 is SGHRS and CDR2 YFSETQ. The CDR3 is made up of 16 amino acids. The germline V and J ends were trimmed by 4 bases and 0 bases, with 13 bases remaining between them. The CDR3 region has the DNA TGCGCCAGCAGCCATGACAGCCTCGCGAACACCGGGGAGCTGTTTTTT. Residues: CASSHDSLANTGELFF.

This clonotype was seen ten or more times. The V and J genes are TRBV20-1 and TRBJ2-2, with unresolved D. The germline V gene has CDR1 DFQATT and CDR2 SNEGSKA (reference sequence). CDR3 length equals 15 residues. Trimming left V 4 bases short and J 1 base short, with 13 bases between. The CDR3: CSANPLQLNTGELFF. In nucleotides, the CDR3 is TGCAGTGCTAATCCGTTACAATTGAACACCGGGGAGCTGTTTTTT.

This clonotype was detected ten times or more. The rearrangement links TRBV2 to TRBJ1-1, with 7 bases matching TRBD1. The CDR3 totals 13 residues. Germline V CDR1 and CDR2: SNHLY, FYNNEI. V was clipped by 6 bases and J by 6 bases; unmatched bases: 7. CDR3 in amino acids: CASSVDRVAEAFF. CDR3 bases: TGTGCCAGCAGCGTAGACAGGGTAGCTGAAGCTTTCTTT.

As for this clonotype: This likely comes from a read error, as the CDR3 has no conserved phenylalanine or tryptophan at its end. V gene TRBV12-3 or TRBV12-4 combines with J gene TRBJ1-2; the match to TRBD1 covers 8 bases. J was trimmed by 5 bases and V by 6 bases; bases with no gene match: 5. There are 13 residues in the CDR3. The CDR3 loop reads CASSRQGSYGYTN. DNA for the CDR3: TGTGCCAGCAGCAGACAGGGGTCTTATGGCTACACCAAC.

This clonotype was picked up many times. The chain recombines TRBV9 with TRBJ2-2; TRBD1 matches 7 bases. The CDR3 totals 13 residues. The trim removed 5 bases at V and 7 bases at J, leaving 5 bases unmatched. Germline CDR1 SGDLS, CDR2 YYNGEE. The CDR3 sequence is CASSRGLVGELFF. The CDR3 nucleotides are TGTGCCAGCAGTAGGGGGCTTGTCGGGGAGCTGTTTTTT.

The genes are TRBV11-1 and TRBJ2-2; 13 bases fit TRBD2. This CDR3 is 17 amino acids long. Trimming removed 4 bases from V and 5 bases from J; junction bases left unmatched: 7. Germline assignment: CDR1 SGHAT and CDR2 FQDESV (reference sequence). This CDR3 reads CASSYRTSGSRTGELFF. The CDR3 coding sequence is TGTGCCAGCAGCTACCGGACTAGCGGGAGTAGGACCGGGGAGCTGTTTTTT.

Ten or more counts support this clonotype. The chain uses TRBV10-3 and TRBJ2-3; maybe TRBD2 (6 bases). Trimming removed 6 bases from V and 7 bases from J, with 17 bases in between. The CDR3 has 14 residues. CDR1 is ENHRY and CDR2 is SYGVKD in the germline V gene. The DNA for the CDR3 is TGTGCCATCAGGGGAGGTGGTACTCTAAATACGCAGTATTTT. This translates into CAIRGGGTLNTQYF.

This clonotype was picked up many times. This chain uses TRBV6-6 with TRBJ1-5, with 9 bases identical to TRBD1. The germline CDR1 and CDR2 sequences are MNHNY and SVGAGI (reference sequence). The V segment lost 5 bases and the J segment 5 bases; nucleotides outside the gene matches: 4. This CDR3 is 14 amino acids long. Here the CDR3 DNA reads TGTGCCAGCAGTACAGGGGGCGGCTATCAGCCCCAGCATTTT. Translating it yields CASSTGGGYQPQHF.

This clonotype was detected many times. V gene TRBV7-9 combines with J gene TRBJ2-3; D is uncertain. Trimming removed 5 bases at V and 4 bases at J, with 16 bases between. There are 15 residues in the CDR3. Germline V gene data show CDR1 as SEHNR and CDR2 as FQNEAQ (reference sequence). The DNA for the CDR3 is TGTGCCAGCAGCCTGGCCCAAATCTCCGCAGATACGCAGTATTTT. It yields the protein CASSLAQISADTQYF. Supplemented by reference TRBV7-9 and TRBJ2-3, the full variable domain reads DTGVSQNPRHKITKRGQNVTFRCDPISEHNRLYWYRQTLGQGPEFLTYFQNEAQLEKSRLLSDRFSAERPKGSFSTLEIQRTEQGDSAMYLCASSLAQISADTQYFGPGTRLTVL.

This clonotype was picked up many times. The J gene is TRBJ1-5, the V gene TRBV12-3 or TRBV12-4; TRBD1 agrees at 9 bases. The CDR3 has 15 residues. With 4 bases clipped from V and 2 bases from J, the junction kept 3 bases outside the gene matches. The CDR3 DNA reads TGTGCCAGCAGTTCCGGGACAGGGCGCAATCAGCCCCAGCATTTT. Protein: CASSSGTGRNQPQHF.

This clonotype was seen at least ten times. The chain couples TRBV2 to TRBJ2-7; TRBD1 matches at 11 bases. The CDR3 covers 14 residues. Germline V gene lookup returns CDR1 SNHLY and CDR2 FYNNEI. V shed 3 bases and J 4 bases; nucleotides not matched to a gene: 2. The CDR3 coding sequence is TGTGCCAGCAGTGACGGGGACAGGGGGTACGAGCAGTACTTC. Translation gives CASSDGDRGYEQYF.

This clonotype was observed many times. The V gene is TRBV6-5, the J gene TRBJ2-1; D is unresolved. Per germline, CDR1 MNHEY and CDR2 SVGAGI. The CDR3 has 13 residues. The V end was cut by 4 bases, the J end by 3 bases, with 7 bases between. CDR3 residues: CASSSWGYNEQFF. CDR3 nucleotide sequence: TGTGCCAGCAGTTCTTGGGGCTACAATGAGCAGTTCTTC.

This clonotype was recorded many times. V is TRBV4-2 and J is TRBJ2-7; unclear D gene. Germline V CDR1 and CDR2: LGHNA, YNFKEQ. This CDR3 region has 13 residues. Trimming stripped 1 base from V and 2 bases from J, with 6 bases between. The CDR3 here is CASSQVTAYEQYF. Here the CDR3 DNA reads TGTGCCAGCAGCCAAGTGACGGCCTACGAGCAGTACTTC.